These 3 T cell receptor beta chains share one sample of origin, sequenced in a study of beta chain features in type 1 diabetes. Sequenced material consisted of expressed TCRB transcripts (all of the isolated RNA was reverse transcribed). Clones were read by immunoSEQ multiplex PCR, and TCRdb kept only the in-frame ones, dropping some. The sample has about 710,000 clones, over 13% seen once; the top ten hold 0.035% to 0.04%. Study conclusions and caveats: Among all four CD4+ subsets, Type 1 diabetes patients had TCRB CDR3s that were moderately but significantly shorter.

Their specific antigens are unknown. The sequencing input was naive CD4+ T cells from blood. The origin of the receptors is a man aged 18 to 30 with type 1 diabetes.

This clone was detected only a few times. The rearrangement uses TRBV7-6 and TRBJ2-5; TRBD2 matches 11 bases. The V gene's germline CDR1 is SGHVS and CDR2 FNYEAQ. The CDR3 runs 17 residues. J was trimmed by 1 base and V by 3 bases; bases with no gene match: 7. CDR3 region: CASSFSTGTSGQETQYF. The CDR3 bases are TGTGCCAGCAGCTTCTCTACCGGGACTAGCGGCCAAGAGACCCAGTACTTC.

This clone was seen a handful of times. The gene calls are TRBV28 and TRBJ1-2; D gene unclear. The ends were cut back, 2 bases at V and 3 bases at J, with 7 bases in the middle. The germline gives CDR1 MDHEN, CDR2 SYDVKM. CDR3 length: 13 amino acids. CDR3 sequence reads: CASSLPGHYGYTF. The DNA for the CDR3 is TGTGCCAGCAGTTTACCCGGACACTATGGCTACACCTTC.

Only a few counts were recorded for this clone. The rearrangement joins TRBV30 to TRBJ1-1, with 8 positions matching TRBD1. J was trimmed by 1 base and V by 2 bases; bases with no gene match: 15. The V gene's germline CDR1 is GTSNPN and CDR2 SVGIG (reference sequence). This CDR3 contains 18 residues. This CDR3 is CAWSPAGAGGPPNTEAFF. For the CDR3, the DNA is TGTGCCTGGAGTCCTGCGGGGGCAGGGGGCCCACCGAACACTGAAGCTTTCTTT. The variable domain in full, with the rest retrieved from reference TRBV30 and TRBJ1-1, is SQTIHQWPATLVQPVGSPLSLECTVEGTSNPNLYWYRQAAGRGLQLLFYSVGIGQISSEVPQNLSASRPQDRQFILSSKKLLLSDSGFYLCAWSPAGAGGPPNTEAFFGQGTRLTVV.